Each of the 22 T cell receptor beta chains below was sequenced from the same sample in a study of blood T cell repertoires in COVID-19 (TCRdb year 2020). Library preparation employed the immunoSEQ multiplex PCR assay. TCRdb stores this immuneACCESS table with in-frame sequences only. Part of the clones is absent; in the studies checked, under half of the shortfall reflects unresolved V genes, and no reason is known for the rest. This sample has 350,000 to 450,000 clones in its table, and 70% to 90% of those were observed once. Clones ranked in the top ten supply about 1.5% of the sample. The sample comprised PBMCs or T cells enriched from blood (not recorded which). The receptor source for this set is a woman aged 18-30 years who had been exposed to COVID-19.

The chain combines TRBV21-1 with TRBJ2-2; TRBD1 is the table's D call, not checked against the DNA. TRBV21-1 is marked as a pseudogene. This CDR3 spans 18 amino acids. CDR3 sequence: CASSKAGQGALNTGELFF. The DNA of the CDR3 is TGTGCCAGCAGCAAAGCGGGACAGGGGGCCCTTAACACCGGGGAGCTGTTTTTT.

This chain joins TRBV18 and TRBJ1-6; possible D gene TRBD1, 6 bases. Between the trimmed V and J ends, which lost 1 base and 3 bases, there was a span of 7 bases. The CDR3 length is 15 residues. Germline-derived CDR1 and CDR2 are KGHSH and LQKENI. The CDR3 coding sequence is TGTGCCAGCTCACCACTACAGGGCTATAATTCACCCCTCCACTTT. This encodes CASSPLQGYNSPLHF.

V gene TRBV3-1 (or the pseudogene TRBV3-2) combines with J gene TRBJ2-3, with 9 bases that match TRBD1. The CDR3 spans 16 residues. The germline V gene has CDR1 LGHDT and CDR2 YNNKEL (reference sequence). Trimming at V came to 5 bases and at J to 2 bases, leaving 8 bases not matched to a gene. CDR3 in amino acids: CASSTSGQGLTDTQYF. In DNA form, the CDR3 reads TGTGCCAGCAGCACCTCGGGACAGGGCCTCACAGATACGCAGTATTTT.

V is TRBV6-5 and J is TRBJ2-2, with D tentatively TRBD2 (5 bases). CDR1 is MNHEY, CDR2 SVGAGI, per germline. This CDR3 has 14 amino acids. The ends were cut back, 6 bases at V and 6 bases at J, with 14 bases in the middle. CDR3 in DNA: TGTGCCAGCAGCACTAGTGGCAGGCCCGGGGAGCTGTTTTTT. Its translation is CASSTSGRPGELFF.

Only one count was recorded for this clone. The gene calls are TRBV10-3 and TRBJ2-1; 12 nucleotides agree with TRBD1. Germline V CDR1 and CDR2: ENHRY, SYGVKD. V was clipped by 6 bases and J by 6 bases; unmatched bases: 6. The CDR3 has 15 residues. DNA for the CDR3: TGTGCCATCAGCACGCGGGACAGGGGGCCCAATGAGCAGTTCTTC. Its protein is CAISTRDRGPNEQFF.

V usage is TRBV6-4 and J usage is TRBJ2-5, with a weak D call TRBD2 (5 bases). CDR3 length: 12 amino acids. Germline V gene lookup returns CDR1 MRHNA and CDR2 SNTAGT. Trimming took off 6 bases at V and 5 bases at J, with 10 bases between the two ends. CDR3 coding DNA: TGTGCCAGCAGGGAAGGCGGGGAGACCCAGTACTTC. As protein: CASREGGETQYF.

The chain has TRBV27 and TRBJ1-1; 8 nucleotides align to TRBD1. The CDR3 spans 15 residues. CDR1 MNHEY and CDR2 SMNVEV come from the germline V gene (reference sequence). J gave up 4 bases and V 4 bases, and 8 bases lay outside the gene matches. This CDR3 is CASSSDRGSFTEAFF. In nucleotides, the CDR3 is TGTGCCAGCAGTTCCGACAGGGGATCGTTCACTGAAGCTTTCTTT.

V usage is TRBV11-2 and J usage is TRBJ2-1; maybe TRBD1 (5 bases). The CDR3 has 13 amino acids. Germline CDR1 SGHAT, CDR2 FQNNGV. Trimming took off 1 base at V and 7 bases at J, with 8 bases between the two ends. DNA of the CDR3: TGTGCCAGCAGCTTAGGCAGGGATAATGAGCAGTTCTTC. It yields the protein CASSLGRDNEQFF.

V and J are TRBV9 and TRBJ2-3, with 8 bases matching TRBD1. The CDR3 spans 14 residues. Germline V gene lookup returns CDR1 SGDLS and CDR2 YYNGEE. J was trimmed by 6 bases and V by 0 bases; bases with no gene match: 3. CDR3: CASSVGGQEDTQYF. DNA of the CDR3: TGTGCCAGCAGCGTAGGGGGACAGGAGGATACGCAGTATTTT.

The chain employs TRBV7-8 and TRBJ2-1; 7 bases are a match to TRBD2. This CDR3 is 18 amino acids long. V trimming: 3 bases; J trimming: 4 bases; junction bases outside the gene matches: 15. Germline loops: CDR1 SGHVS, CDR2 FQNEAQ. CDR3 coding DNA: TGTGCCAGCAGCTTGGACCCGACCGTGCGGGAGTGGTACAATGAGCAGTTCTTC. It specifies CASSLDPTVREWYNEQFF.

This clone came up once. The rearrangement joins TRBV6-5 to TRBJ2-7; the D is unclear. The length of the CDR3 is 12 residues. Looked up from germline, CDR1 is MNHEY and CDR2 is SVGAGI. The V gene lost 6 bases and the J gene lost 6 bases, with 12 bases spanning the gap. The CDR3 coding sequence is TGTGCCAGCAGGCCCCCCGGTGGCGAGCAGTACTTC. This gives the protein CASRPPGGEQYF.

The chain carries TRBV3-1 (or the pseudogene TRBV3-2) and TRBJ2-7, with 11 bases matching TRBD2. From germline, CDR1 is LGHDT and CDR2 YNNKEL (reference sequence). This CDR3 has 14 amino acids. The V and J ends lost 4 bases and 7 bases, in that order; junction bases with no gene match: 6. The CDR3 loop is CASSLRTSGWEQYF. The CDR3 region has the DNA TGTGCCAGCAGCCTTCGGACTAGCGGGTGGGAGCAGTACTTC.

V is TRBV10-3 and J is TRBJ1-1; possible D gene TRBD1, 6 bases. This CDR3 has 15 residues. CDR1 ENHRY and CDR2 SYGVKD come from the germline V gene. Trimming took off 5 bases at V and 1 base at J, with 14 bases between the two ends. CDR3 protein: CAISRQAQENTEAFF. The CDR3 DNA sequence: TGTGCCATCAGTCGACAGGCCCAAGAGAACACTGAAGCTTTCTTT.

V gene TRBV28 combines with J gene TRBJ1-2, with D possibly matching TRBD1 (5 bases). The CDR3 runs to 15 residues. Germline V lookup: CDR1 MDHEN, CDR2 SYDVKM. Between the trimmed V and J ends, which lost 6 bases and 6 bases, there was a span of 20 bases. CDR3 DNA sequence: TGTGCCAGCAGACCACCGGGGACTTTCCCACATGGCTACACCTTC. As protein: CASRPPGTFPHGYTF.

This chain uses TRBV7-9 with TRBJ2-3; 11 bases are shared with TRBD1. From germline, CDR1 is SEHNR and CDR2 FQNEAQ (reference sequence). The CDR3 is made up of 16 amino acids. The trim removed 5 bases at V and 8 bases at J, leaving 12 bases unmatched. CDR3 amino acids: CASSDRDRGGEGTQYF. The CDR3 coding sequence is TGTGCCAGCAGCGACCGGGACAGGGGGGGCGAAGGTACGCAGTATTTT.

Written as DNA, the CDR3 is TGTGCCAGCAGCTTTTCAACTTTAGCGGGGGGGAACACCGGGGAGCTGTTTTTT. Translation gives CASSFSTLAGGNTGELFF. The rearrangement uses TRBV11-3 and TRBJ2-2, with 10 bases aligning to TRBD2. This CDR3 contains 18 residues. Per germline, CDR1 SGHNT and CDR2 YENEEA. The junction had 8 bases not matched to a gene; V was cut back by 3 bases and J by 1 base.

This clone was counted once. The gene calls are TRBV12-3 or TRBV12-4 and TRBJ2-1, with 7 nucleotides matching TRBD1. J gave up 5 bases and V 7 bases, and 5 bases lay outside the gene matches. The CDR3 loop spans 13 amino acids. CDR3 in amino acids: CASNRDSDNEQFF. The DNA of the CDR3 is TGTGCCAGCAACCGGGACAGCGACAATGAGCAGTTCTTC.

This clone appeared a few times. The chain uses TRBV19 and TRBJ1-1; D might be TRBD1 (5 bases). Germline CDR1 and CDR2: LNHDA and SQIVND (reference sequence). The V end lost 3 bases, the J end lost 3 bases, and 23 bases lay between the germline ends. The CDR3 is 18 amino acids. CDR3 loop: CASSILMSGAWRDTEAFF. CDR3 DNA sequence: TGTGCCAGTAGTATTCTGATGTCTGGGGCCTGGAGGGACACTGAAGCTTTCTTT.

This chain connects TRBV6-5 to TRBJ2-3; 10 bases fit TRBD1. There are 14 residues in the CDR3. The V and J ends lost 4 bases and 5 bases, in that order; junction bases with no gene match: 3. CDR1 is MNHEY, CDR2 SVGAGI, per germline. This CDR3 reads CASSLGQGIDTQYF. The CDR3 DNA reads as TGTGCCAGCAGTTTGGGACAGGGGATAGATACGCAGTATTTT.

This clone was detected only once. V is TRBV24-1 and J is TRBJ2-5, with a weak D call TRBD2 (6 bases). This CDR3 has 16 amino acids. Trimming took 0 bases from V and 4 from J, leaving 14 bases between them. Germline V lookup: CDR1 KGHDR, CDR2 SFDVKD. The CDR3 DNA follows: TGTGCCACCAGTGATTTGAATATGGGGGGAGGAGAGACCCAGTACTTC. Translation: CATSDLNMGGGETQYF.

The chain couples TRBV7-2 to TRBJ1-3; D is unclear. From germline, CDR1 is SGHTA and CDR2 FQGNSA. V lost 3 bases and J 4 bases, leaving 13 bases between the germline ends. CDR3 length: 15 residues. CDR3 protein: CASSLESTSGNTIYF. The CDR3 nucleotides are TGTGCCAGCAGCTTGGAGAGTACGTCCGGAAACACCATATATTTT.

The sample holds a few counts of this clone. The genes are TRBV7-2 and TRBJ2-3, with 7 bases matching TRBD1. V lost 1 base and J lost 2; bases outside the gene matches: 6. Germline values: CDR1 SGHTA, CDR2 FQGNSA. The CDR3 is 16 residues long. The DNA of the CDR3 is TGTGCCAGCAGCTTAGAGGCCAGGGGGTCCACAGATACGCAGTATTTT. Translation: CASSLEARGSTDTQYF. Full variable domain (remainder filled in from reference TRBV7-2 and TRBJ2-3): GAGVSQSPSNKVTEKGKDVELRCDPISGHTALYWYRQSLGQGLEFLIYFQGNSAPDKSGLPSDRFSAERTGGSVSTLTIQRTQQEDSAVYLCASSLEARGSTDTQYFGPGTRLTVL.